This TCR beta chain was identified in a study of read filtering for tumor transcriptome and immune sequencing. The library was built from about 370 ng RNA with molecular barcoded adaptors for alpha/delta and beta/gamma chains. MiXCR, applied by TCRdb to the reads, yields one record per CDR3 protein. This sample has over 45,000 distinct CDR3 sequences; less than 25% occur once, and the top ten carry 17%. This clonotype was recorded at least ten times. The CDR3 runs 13 residues. CDR1 MDHEN and CDR2 SYDVKM come from the germline V gene. Trimming removed 8 bases from V and 4 bases from J, with 11 bases in between.

The sample was a population of CD138-negative cells sorted from bone marrow. The gene calls are TRBV28 and TRBJ2-2, with D possibly TRBD2 on 5 matching bases. The receptor was derived from a donor over 35 with multiple myeloma. The CDR3 bases are TGTGCCAGCTCCGCGGGCCCCACCGGGGAGCTGTTTTTT. It yields the protein CASSAGPTGELFF. Based on the CDR3 plus reference TRBV28 and TRBJ2-2, the full variable domain is DVKVTQSSRYLVKRTGEKVFLECVQDMDHENMFWYRQDPGLGLRLIYFSYDVKMKEKGDIPEGYSVSREKKERFSLILESASTNQTSMYLCASSAGPTGELFFGEGSRLTVL.